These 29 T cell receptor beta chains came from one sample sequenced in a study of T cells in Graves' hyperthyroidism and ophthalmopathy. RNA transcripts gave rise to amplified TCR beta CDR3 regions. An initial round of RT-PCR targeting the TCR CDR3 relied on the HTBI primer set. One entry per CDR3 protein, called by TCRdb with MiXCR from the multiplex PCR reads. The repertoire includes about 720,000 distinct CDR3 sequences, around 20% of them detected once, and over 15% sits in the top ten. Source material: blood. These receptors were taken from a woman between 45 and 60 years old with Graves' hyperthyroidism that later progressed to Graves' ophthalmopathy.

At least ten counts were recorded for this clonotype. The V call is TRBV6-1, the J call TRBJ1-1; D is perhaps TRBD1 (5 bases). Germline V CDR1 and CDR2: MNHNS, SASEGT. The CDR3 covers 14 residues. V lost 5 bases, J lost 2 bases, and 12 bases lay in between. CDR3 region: CASSFPDSNTEAFF. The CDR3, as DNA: TGTGCCAGCAGTTTCCCAGACAGCAACACTGAAGCTTTCTTT.

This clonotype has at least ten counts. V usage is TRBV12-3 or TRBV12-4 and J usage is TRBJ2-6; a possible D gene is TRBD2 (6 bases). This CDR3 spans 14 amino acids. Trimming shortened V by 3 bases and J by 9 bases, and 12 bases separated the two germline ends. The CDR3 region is CASSFAGGSNVLTF. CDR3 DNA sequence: TGTGCCAGCAGTTTTGCCGGGGGAAGCAACGTCCTGACTTTC.

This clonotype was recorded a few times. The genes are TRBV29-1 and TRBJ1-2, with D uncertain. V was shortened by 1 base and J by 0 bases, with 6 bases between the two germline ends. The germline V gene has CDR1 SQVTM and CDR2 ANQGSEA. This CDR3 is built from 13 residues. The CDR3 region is CSVEGATNYGYTF. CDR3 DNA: TGCAGCGTTGAAGGTGCAACTAACTATGGCTACACCTTC.

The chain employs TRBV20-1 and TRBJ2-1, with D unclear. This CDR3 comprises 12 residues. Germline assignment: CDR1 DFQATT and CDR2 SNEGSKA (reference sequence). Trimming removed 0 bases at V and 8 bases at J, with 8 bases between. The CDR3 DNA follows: TGCAGTGCTAGAGAGCTTTTCGATGAGCAGTTCTTC. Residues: CSARELFDEQFF.

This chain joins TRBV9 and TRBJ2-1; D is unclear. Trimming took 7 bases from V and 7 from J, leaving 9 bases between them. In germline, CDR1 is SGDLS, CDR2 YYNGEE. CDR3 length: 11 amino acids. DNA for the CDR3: TGTGCCAGCGGCCGCTTTAATGAGCAGTTCTTC. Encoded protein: CASGRFNEQFF.

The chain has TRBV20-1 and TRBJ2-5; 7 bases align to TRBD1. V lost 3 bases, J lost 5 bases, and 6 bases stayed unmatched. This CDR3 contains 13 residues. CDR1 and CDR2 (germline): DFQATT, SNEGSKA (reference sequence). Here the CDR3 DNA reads TGCAGTGCTAGGAGGGGGCGTTGGGAGACCCAGTACTTC. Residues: CSARRGRWETQYF.

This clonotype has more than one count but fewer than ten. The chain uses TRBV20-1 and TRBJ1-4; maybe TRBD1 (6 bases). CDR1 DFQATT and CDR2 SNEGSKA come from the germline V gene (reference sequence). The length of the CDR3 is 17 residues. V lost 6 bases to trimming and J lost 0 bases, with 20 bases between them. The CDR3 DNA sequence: TGCAGTGCACCCCCCCGGGACACCTACGCAACTAATGAAAAACTGTTTTTT. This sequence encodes CSAPPRDTYATNEKLFF.

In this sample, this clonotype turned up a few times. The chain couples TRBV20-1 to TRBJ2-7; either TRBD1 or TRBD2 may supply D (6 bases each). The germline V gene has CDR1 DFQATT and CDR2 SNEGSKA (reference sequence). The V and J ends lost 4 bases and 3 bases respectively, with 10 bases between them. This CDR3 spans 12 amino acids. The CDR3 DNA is TGCAGTGCTAAGGGGGGAGACTACGAGCAGTACTTC. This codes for CSAKGGDYEQYF.

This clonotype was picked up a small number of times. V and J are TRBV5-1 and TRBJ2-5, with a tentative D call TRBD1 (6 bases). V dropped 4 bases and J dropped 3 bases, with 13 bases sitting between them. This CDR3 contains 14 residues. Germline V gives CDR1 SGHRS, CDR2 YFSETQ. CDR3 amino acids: CASSSNPGEETQYF. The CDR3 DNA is TGCGCCAGCAGCAGCAACCCAGGGGAAGAGACCCAGTACTTC.

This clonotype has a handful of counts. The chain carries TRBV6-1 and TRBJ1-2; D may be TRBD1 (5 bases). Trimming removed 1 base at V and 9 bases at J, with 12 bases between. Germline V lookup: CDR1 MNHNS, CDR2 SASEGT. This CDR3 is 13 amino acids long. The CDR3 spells CASSEGQGLRYTF. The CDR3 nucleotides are TGTGCCAGCAGTGAAGGGCAGGGACTACGCTACACCTTC.

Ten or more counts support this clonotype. CDR3 in amino acids: CASSLMTSNEQFF. The CDR3 DNA sequence: TGTGCCAGCAGCTTGATGACTTCAAATGAGCAGTTCTTC. The chain is built from TRBV7-2 and TRBJ2-1; D remains unclear. Germline V gives CDR1 SGHTA, CDR2 FQGNSA. The germline V and J ends were trimmed by 3 bases and 7 bases, with 10 bases remaining between them. The CDR3 covers 13 residues. The whole variable domain, remainder taken from reference TRBV7-2 and TRBJ2-1, is GAGVSQSPSNKVTEKGKDVELRCDPISGHTALYWYRQSLGQGLEFLIYFQGNSAPDKSGLPSDRFSAERTGGSVSTLTIQRTQQEDSAVYLCASSLMTSNEQFFGPGTRLTVL.

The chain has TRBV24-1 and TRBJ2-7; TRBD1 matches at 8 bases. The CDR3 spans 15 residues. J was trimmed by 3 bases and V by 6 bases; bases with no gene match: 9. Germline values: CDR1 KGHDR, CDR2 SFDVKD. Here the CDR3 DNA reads TGTGCCACCAGTCCTGGACAGGGAGCCGGCTACGAGCAGTACTTC. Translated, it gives CATSPGQGAGYEQYF.

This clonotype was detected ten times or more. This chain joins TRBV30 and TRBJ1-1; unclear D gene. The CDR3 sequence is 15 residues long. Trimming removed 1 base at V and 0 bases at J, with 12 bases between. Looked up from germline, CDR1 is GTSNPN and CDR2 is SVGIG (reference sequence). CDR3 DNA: TGTGCCTGGAGTGCCCATGACAAGTTGAACACTGAAGCTTTCTTT. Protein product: CAWSAHDKLNTEAFF. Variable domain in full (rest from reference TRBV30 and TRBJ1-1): SQTIHQWPATLVQPVGSPLSLECTVEGTSNPNLYWYRQAAGRGLQLLFYSVGIGQISSEVPQNLSASRPQDRQFILSSKKLLLSDSGFYLCAWSAHDKLNTEAFFGQGTRLTVV.

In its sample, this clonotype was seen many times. Here the CDR3 reads CASRGTGGSPLHF. In DNA form, the CDR3 reads TGTGCCAGCAGGGGGACTGGAGGTTCACCCCTCCACTTT. This chain uses TRBV2 with TRBJ1-6; possible D gene TRBD1, 5 bases. From germline, CDR1 is SNHLY and CDR2 FYNNEI. The CDR3 totals 13 residues. V lost 6 bases and J lost 9, with 12 bases in between.

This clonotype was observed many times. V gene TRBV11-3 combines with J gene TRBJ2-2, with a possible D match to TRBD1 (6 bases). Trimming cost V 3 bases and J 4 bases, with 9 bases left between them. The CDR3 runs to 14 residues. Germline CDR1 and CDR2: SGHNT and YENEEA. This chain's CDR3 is CASSLDSLTGELFF. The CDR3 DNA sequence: TGTGCCAGCAGCTTGGACAGTCTCACCGGGGAGCTGTTTTTT. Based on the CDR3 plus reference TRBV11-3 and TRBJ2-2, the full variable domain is EAGVVQSPRYKIIEKKQPVAFWCNPISGHNTLYWYLQNLGQGPELLIRYENEEAVDDSQLPKDRFSAERLKGVDSTLKIQPAELGDSAVYLCASSLDSLTGELFFGEGSRLTVL.

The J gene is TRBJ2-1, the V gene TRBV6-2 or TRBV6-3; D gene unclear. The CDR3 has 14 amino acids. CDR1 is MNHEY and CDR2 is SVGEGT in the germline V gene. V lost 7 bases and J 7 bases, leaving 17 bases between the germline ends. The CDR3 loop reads CASILPSRRNEQFF. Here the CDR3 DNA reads TGTGCCAGCATTCTTCCCTCTAGGAGAAATGAGCAGTTCTTC.

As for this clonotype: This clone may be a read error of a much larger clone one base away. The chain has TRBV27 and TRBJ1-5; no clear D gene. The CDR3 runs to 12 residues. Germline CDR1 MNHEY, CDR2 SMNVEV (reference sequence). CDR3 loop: CASSDPNQSQHF. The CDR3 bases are TGTGCCAGCAGTGACCCCAATCAGTCCCAGCATTTT.

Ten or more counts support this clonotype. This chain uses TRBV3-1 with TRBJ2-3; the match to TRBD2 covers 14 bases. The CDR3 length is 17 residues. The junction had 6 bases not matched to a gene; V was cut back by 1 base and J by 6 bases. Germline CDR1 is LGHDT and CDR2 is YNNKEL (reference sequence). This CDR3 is CASSQAGLAGGGDTQYF. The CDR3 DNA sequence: TGTGCCAGCAGCCAAGCCGGACTAGCGGGGGGAGGGGATACGCAGTATTTT.

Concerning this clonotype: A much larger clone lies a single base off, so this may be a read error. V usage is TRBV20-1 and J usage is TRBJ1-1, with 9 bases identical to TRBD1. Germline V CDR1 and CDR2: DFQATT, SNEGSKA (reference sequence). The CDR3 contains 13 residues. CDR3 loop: CSARTGALTEALF. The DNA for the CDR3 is TGCAGTGCTCGGACAGGGGCGCTGACTGAAGCTCTCTTT.

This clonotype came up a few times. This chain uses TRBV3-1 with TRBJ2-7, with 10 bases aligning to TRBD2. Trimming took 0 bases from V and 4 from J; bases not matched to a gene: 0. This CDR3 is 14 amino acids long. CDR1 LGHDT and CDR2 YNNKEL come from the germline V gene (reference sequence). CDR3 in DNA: TGTGCCAGCAGCCAAGAGGGACTAGCGTACGAGCAGTACTTC. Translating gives CASSQEGLAYEQYF.

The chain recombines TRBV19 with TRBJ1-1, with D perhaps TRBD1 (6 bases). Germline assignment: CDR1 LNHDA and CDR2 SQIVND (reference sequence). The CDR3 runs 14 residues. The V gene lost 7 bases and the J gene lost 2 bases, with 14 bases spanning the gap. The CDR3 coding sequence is TGTGCCAGTACCTCGACAGGTCACAACACTGAAGCTTTCTTT. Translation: CASTSTGHNTEAFF.

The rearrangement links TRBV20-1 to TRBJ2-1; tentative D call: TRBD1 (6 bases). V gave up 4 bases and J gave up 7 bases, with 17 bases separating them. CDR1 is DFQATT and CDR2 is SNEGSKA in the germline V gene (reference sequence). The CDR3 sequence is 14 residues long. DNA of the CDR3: TGCAGTGCTACCACAGGGCCCCTTAGTAATGAGCAGTTCTTC. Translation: CSATTGPLSNEQFF.

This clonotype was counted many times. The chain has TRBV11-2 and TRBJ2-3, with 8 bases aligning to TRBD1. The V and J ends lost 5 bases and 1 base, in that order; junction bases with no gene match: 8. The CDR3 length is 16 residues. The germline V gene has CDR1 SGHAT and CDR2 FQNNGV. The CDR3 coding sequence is TGTGCCAGCAGCAGAGGACAGGGAGTCGGCACAGATACGCAGTATTTT. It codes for CASSRGQGVGTDTQYF.

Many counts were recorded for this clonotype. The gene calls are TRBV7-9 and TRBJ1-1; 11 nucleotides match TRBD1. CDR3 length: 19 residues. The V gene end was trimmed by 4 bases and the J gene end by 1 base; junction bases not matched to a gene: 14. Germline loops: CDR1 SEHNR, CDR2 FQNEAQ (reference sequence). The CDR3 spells CASSSIHRDRGRENTEAFF. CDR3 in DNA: TGTGCCAGCAGCTCTATCCACCGGGACAGGGGGAGGGAGAACACTGAAGCTTTCTTT.

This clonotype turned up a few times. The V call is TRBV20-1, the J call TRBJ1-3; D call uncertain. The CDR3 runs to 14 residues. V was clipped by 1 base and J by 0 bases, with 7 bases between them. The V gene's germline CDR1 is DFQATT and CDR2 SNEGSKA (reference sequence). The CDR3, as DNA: TGCAGTGCTAGAGTGTTTACCTCTGGAAACACCATATATTTT. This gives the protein CSARVFTSGNTIYF.

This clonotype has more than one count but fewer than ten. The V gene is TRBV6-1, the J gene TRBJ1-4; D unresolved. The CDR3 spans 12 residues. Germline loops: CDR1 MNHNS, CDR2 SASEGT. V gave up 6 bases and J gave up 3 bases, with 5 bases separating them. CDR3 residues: CASRGPNEKLFF. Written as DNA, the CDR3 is TGTGCCAGCAGGGGTCCTAATGAAAAACTGTTTTTT.

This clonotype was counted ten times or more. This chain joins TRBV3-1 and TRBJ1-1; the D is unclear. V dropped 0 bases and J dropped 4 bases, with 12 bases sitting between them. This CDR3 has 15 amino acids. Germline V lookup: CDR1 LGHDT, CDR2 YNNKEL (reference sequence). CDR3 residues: CASSQDSLGFTEAFF. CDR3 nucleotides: TGTGCCAGCAGCCAAGATAGCCTAGGGTTCACTGAAGCTTTCTTT.

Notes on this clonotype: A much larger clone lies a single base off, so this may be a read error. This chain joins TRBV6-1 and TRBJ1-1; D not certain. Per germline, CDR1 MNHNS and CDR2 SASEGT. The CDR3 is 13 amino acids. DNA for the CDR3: TGTGCCAGCAGCGAAGCGGGGAGCACTGAAGCTTTCTTT. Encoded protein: CASSEAGSTEAFF.

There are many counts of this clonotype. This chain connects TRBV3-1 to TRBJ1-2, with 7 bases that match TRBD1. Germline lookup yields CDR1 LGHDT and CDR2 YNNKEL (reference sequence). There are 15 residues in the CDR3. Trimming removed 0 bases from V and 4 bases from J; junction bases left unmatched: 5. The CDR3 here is CASSQEGGPTYGYTF. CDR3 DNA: TGTGCCAGCAGCCAAGAAGGGGGCCCAACCTATGGCTACACCTTC.